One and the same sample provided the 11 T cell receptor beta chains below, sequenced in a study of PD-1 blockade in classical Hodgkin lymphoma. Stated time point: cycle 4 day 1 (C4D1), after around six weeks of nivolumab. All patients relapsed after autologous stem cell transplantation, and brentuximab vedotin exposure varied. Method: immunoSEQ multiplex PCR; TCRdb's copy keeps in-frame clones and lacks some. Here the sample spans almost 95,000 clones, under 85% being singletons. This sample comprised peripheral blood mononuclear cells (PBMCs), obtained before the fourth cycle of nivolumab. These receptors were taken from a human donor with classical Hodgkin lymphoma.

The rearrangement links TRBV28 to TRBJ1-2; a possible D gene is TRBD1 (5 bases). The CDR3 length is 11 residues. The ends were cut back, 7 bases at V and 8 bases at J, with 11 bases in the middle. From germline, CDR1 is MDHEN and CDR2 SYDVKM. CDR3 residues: CASTNRYGYTF. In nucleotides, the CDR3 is TGTGCCAGCACGAACAGGTACGGCTACACCTTC.

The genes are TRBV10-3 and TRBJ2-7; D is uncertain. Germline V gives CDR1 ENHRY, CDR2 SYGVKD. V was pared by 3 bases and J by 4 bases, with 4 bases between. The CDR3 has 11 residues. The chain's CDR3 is CAISEAYEQYF. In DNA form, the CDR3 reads TGTGCCATCAGTGAAGCTTACGAGCAGTACTTC.

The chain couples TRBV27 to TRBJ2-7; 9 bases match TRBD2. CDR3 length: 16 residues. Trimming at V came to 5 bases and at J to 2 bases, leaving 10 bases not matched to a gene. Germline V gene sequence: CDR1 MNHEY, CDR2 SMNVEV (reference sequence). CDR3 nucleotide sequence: TGTGCCAGCAGTACCTACCTAGCGGGACCTCCCTACGAGCAGTACTTC. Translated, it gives CASSTYLAGPPYEQYF.

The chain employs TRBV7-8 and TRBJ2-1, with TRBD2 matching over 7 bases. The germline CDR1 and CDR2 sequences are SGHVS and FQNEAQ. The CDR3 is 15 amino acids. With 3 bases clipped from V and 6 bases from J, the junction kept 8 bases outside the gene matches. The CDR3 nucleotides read TGTGCCAGCAGCTTCGCCGGACTAGGCGGCAATGAGCAGTTCTTC. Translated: CASSFAGLGGNEQFF.

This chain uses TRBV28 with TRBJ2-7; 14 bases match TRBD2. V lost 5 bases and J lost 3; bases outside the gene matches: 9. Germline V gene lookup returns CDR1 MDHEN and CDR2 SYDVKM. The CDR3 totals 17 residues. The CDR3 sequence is CASSRGTSGSRRYEQYF. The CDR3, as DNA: TGTGCCAGCAGTCGCGGGACTAGCGGGAGTAGGCGCTACGAGCAGTACTTC. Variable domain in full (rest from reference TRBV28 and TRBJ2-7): DVKVTQSSRYLVKRTGEKVFLECVQDMDHENMFWYRQDPGLGLRLIYFSYDVKMKEKGDIPEGYSVSREKKERFSLILESASTNQTSMYLCASSRGTSGSRRYEQYFGPGTRLTVT.

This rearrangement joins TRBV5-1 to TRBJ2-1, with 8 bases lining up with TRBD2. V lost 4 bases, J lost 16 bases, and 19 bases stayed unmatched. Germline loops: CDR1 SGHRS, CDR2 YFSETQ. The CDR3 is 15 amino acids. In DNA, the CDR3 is TGCGCCAGCAGCCCCCCCGTAACTAGCGGTCTGGAGAGTTTCTTC. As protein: CASSPPVTSGLESFF.

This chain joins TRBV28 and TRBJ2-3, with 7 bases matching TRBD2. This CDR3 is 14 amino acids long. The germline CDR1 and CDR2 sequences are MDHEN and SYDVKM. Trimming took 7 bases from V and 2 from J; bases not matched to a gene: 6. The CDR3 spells CASKASGLTDTQYF. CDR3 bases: TGTGCCAGCAAGGCTAGCGGCCTCACAGATACGCAGTATTTT.

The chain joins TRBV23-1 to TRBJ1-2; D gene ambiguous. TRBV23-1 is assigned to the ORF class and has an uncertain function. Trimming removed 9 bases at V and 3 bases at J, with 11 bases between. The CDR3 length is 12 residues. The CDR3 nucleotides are TGCGCCAGTGAACACCCTTACTATGGCTACACCTTC. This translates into CASEHPYYGYTF.

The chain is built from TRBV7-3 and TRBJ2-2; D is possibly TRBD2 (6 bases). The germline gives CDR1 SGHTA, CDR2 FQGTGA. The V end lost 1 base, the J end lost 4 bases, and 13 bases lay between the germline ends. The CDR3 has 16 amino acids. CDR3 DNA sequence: TGTGCCAGCAGCTTAAATCGAGCGGAGGGCACCGGGGAGCTGTTTTTT. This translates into CASSLNRAEGTGELFF.

CDR3 nucleotides: TGTGCCAGCAGACCCGGGGGCTATGGCTACACCTTC. It translates to CASRPGGYGYTF. This chain uses TRBV28 with TRBJ1-2; D may be TRBD1 (5 bases). Germline V lookup: CDR1 MDHEN, CDR2 SYDVKM. This CDR3 has 12 amino acids. Trimming took 6 bases from V and 4 from J, leaving 9 bases between them.

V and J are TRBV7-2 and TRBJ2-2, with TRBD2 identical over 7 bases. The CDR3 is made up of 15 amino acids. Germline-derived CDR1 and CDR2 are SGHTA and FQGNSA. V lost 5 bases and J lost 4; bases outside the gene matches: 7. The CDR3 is CASSTGAGLTGELFF. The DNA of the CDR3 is TGTGCCAGCAGCACCGGAGCGGGACTCACCGGGGAGCTGTTTTTT.